This T cell receptor (beta chain) was documented in a study of CD8 T cells in ankylosing spondylitis listed by TCRdb under 2017. General notes on the study: To find TCR variants linked to disease, the study profiled T cell receptor beta repertoires in ankylosing spondylitis patients and healthy donors. The full study cohort comprised 25 ankylosing spondylitis patients and around 100 healthy donors. Peripheral blood was sampled, and synovial fluid was also collected from ankylosing spondylitis patients.

This clonotype has just a few counts. Its antigen has not been determined. Base-call qualities are not available, and no considerably larger clone is one nucleotide away. A distance of 5 bases separates the germline ends of V and J, which lose 0 bases and 5 bases respectively. Via the germline V gene, CDR1 is MGHRA and CDR2 YSYEKL. Spanning cysteine to phenylalanine, the CDR3 consists of 13 amino acids. Only CDR3 DNA is held: 39 bases, read in frame from base 1. The sequencer was an Illumina HiSeq 2500. TCR beta libraries were prepared by quantitative 5'-RACE with molecular barcodes. From the authors' description of their analysis: A new computational method based on a probabilistic model of VDJ rearrangement was used to identify disease-linked TCR variants. TCRdb applied fastp at Q25 and MiXCR to the public reads, then kept only in-frame beta chains. For every CDR3 protein sequence, its rows merge into one entry that carries the most common genes and DNA. The V and J calls shown here were made by TCRdb, not taken from the authors' results. The table for this sample lists about 540,000 distinct CDR3 sequences; roughly 13% of them were counted only once. Of the sample, 6.5% to 7% falls within the top ten clones.

Summary of the overall study and its limitations: Blood from ankylosing spondylitis patients appeared to be characterized by a TCR beta motif composed of under 10 highly homologous amino acid variants. Significant enrichment of the disease-linked clones was reported in matched synovial fluid samples from ankylosing spondylitis patients. The disease-linked clones had a CD8+ phenotype and were found at relatively low frequencies in peripheral blood. Some TCR beta motif variants had previously been reported in synovial fluid and blood of reactive arthritis patients, which suggested common disease-initiation mechanisms.

Recombination linked TRBV4-1 to TRBJ1-5, with no D gene named confidently. Sequencing was carried out using blood, either unsorted or a sorted T cell fraction (not recorded which). This sequence was found in a male donor with ankylosing spondylitis. The DNA sequence is given as TGCGCCAGCAGCCAAGATCCGGATCAGCCCCAGCATTTT. Its translation is CASSQDPDQPQHF.